This TCR beta chain was documented in a study of blood T cell repertoires in COVID-19. On the study more broadly: Sources were T cells, B-cell-depleted T cells, or PBMCs; the material itself was cDNA or gDNA.

Original data processing: Quantification of nucleated cells was approximated via reference gene primer amplification. The assay was immunoSEQ multiplex PCR, and TCRdb's table has in-frame clones only and misses some. That table gives V, J and clone size, and the DNA gave D and trimming. The sample lists about 110,000 clones, roughly four fifths occurring once. Sequencing was performed on peripheral blood. The TCR originated in a woman in her 70s with acute or convalescent COVID-19.

CDR3 residues: CASSLLAGVTDTQYF. CDR3 nucleotides: TGTGCCAGCAGTTTACTAGCGGGAGTCACAGATACGCAGTATTTT. This chain joins TRBV7-9 and TRBJ2-3, with 11 bases that match TRBD2. Trimming at V came to 6 bases and at J to 2 bases, leaving 4 bases not matched to a gene. Germline-derived CDR1 and CDR2 are SEHNR and FQNEAQ (reference sequence). The CDR3 contains 15 residues.